Below are 25 T cell receptor beta chains sequenced from a single sample in a study of identifying expanded T cells in peripheral blood. TCRdb's table, derived via immunoSEQ multiplex PCR, lists solely in-frame clones and lacks some. The repertoire holds under 85,000 clones, with roughly 84% as singletons. The sequenced sample was blood. The receptors shown here come from a person between 18 and 70 years old in good health.

V and J are TRBV4-2 and TRBJ1-2; D uncertain. Germline lookup yields CDR1 LGHNA and CDR2 YNFKEQ. The V end lost 4 bases, the J end lost 6 bases, and 18 bases lay between the germline ends. This CDR3 has 15 residues. The CDR3 here is CASSLDLAGPNGYTF. DNA of the CDR3: TGTGCCAGCAGCCTAGATTTGGCCGGCCCCAATGGCTACACCTTC.

V gene TRBV7-2 combines with J gene TRBJ2-6; no firm D call. The CDR3 is 14 residues long. Trimming took off 4 bases at V and 0 bases at J, with 4 bases between the two ends. The germline gives CDR1 SGHTA, CDR2 FQGNSA. The CDR3 DNA sequence: TGTGCCAGCAGCTACAGCTCTGGGGCCAACGTCCTGACTTTC. Its protein product is CASSYSSGANVLTF.

The chain uses TRBV7-2 and TRBJ2-2, with D tentatively TRBD2 (5 bases). V was clipped by 0 bases and J by 4 bases, with 6 bases between them. The CDR3 loop spans 14 amino acids. Per the germline V gene, CDR1 is SGHTA and CDR2 is FQGNSA. The CDR3 loop is CASSLAAGTGELFF. DNA for the CDR3: TGTGCCAGCAGCTTAGCTGCGGGCACCGGGGAGCTGTTTTTT.

This clone was recorded once. This chain uses TRBV6-6 with TRBJ2-3, with a tentative D call TRBD2 (6 bases). The CDR3 is 15 amino acids. Trimming took 5 bases from V and 0 from J, leaving 12 bases between them. Germline lookup yields CDR1 MNHNY and CDR2 SVGAGI (reference sequence). This CDR3 is CASSQGLASTDTQYF. In DNA form, the CDR3 reads TGTGCCAGCAGTCAGGGACTGGCTAGCACAGATACGCAGTATTTT.

The chain employs TRBV10-1 and TRBJ2-7, with D perhaps matching TRBD2 (5 bases). Per the germline V gene, CDR1 is WNHNN and CDR2 is SYGVQD (reference sequence). V dropped 4 bases and J dropped 6 bases, with 13 bases sitting between them. This CDR3 region has 13 residues. CDR3 bases: TGCGCCAGCAGTGTAGCGTCCCCTACCGAGCAGTACTTC. Residues: CASSVASPTEQYF.

The chain joins TRBV6-1 to TRBJ2-7, with unresolved D. This CDR3 region has 15 residues. Germline V gene lookup returns CDR1 MNHNS and CDR2 SASEGT. Trimming pared 0 bases from V and 2 bases from J, leaving 11 bases between. CDR3 amino acids: CASSEAREHPYEQYF. The CDR3, as DNA: TGTGCCAGCAGTGAAGCCCGAGAACACCCCTACGAGCAGTACTTC.

J is TRBJ2-1 and V is TRBV9; TRBD1 matches 7 bases. The CDR3 is 12 residues long. V trimming: 7 bases; J trimming: 3 bases; junction bases outside the gene matches: 1. The germline CDR1 and CDR2 sequences are SGDLS and YYNGEE. The CDR3 sequence is CASGQDYNEQFF. The CDR3, as DNA: TGTGCCAGCGGACAGGACTACAATGAGCAGTTCTTC.

The J gene is TRBJ1-2, the V gene TRBV28; no reliable D call. This CDR3 comprises 11 residues. Trimming removed 3 bases from V and 7 bases from J, with 6 bases in between. In germline, CDR1 is MDHEN, CDR2 SYDVKM. CDR3 DNA sequence: TGTGCCAGCAGTTTTAAGGGTGGCTACACCTTC. Translating it yields CASSFKGGYTF.

The chain carries TRBV4-1 and TRBJ2-7; 13 positions agree with TRBD2. The germline CDR1 and CDR2 sequences are MGHRA and YSYEKL. V shed 5 bases, J shed 4 bases, and the junction held 8 bases outside the gene matches. The CDR3 extends over 16 amino acids. The CDR3 coding sequence is TGCGCCAGCAGCAATCCCGGACTAGCGGGAGTGTACGAGCAGTACTTC. The encoded protein is CASSNPGLAGVYEQYF.

This sequence joins TRBV6-5 and TRBJ1-1; 7 bases are a match to TRBD1. The trim removed 4 bases at V and 11 bases at J, leaving 7 bases unmatched. From germline, CDR1 is MNHEY and CDR2 SVGAGI. The CDR3 extends over 12 amino acids. The DNA for the CDR3 is TGTGCCAGCAGTTCGACCAGGGGGAAGGCTTTCTTT. This codes for CASSSTRGKAFF.

The count of this clone is one. The chain employs TRBV19 and TRBJ2-7; 11 bases fit TRBD2. The V and J ends lost 5 bases and 5 bases, in that order; junction bases with no gene match: 11. Germline V lookup: CDR1 LNHDA, CDR2 SQIVND (reference sequence). The length of the CDR3 is 16 residues. The CDR3 sequence: CASSSRLAGRLDEQYF. The CDR3 bases are TGTGCCAGTAGTTCTAGACTAGCGGGGCGGTTAGACGAGCAGTACTTC.

The chain recombines TRBV5-1 with TRBJ2-3; 9 bases align to TRBD1. Trimming at V came to 3 bases and at J to 5 bases, leaving 10 bases not matched to a gene. CDR1 is SGHRS and CDR2 is YFSETQ in the germline V gene. The CDR3 is 16 residues long. The CDR3 is CASSYYDRGSGDTQYF. DNA for the CDR3: TGCGCCAGCAGCTACTACGACAGGGGGAGTGGAGATACGCAGTATTTT.

The V and J genes are TRBV6-5 and TRBJ2-7, with D perhaps matching TRBD1 (7 bases). Trimming pared 6 bases from V and 8 bases from J, leaving 20 bases between. CDR1 and CDR2 from the germline V gene are MNHEY and SVGAGI. CDR3 length: 14 amino acids. The DNA for the CDR3 is TGTGCCAGCAGAGATGACAGGGACTTCGGCAAGCAGTACTTC. Amino acids: CASRDDRDFGKQYF.

This chain connects TRBV28 to TRBJ1-5; 10 positions match TRBD1. The CDR3 spans 17 residues. In germline, CDR1 is MDHEN, CDR2 SYDVKM. The junction had 5 bases not matched to a gene; V was cut back by 3 bases and J by 0 bases. The CDR3 protein is CASSFPGQGYSNQPQHF. The CDR3 nucleotides are TGTGCCAGCAGTTTTCCGGGACAGGGGTATAGCAATCAGCCCCAGCATTTT.

The chain is built from TRBV6-5 and TRBJ2-1, with 9 bases matching TRBD1. The CDR3 is 15 residues long. Germline V gene lookup returns CDR1 MNHEY and CDR2 SVGAGI. V lost 6 bases and J lost 4; bases outside the gene matches: 7. As DNA, the CDR3 is TGTGCCAGCAGCGATCCCGGGACAGGGTACAATGAGCAGTTCTTC. Amino acids: CASSDPGTGYNEQFF.

This clone occurred once. The chain carries TRBV6-6 and TRBJ2-7, with D possibly being TRBD1 (7 bases). Trimming took 2 bases from V and 5 from J, leaving 16 bases between them. The CDR3 is 15 residues long. Per the germline V gene, CDR1 is MNHNY and CDR2 is SVGAGI (reference sequence). CDR3 sequence (DNA): TGTGCCAGCAGTTACCCAGGGGGAGGAATGGACGAGCAGTACTTC. It is translated as CASSYPGGGMDEQYF.

This clone was counted a single time. V usage is TRBV27 and J usage is TRBJ2-7; no definite D call. The CDR3 totals 16 residues. Trimming cost V 5 bases and J 2 bases, with 19 bases left between them. CDR1 MNHEY and CDR2 SMNVEV come from the germline V gene (reference sequence). Here the CDR3 DNA reads TGTGCCAGCAGTGCGGCTATTCACACCTCACCCTACGAGCAGTACTTC. Encoded protein: CASSAAIHTSPYEQYF.

This chain uses TRBV4-2 with TRBJ2-1; D is ambiguous. The length of the CDR3 is 17 residues. Trimming pared 0 bases from V and 6 bases from J, leaving 18 bases between. Germline loops: CDR1 LGHNA, CDR2 YNFKEQ. CDR3: CASSQDIGSLTSNEQFF. The CDR3 DNA is TGTGCCAGCAGCCAAGATATAGGCTCCCTCACTTCCAATGAGCAGTTCTTC.

This chain joins TRBV5-5 and TRBJ1-3; D remains unclear. The germline CDR1 and CDR2 sequences are SGHKS and YYEKEE (reference sequence). With 0 bases removed from V and 3 bases from J, the gap between germline ends came to 10 bases. The CDR3 spans 15 residues. CDR3 bases: TGTGCCAGCAGCTTGGCGGGCGGATTTGGAAACACCATATATTTT. Translating gives CASSLAGGFGNTIYF. The full variable domain, its missing parts supplied by reference TRBV5-5 and TRBJ1-3, is DAGVTQSPTHLIKTRGQQVTLRCSPISGHKSVSWYQQVLGQGPQFIFQYYEKEERGRGNFPDRFSARQFPNYSSELNVNALLLGDSALYLCASSLAGGFGNTIYFGEGSWLTVV.

The chain employs TRBV30 and TRBJ2-5; D possibly corresponds to TRBD1 (5 bases). There are 14 residues in the CDR3. Germline CDR1 reads GTSNPN; CDR2 reads SVGIG (reference sequence). With 3 bases removed from V and 5 bases from J, the gap between germline ends came to 16 bases. CDR3 residues: CAWRAVQGRETQYF. As DNA, the CDR3 is TGTGCCTGGAGGGCAGTGCAGGGTAGGGAGACCCAGTACTTC.

V and J are TRBV29-1 and TRBJ2-1; 11 positions match TRBD1. This CDR3 spans 12 amino acids. The junction had 6 bases not matched to a gene; V was cut back by 8 bases and J by 9 bases. The V gene's germline CDR1 is SQVTM and CDR2 ANQGSEA. The CDR3 spells CSSGTGGGEQFF. CDR3 DNA: TGCAGCAGCGGGACAGGGGGTGGTGAGCAGTTCTTC.

The chain joins TRBV12-1 to TRBJ1-2. TRBV12-1 is termed a pseudogene. This CDR3 has 14 amino acids. The CDR3 sequence: CASSFPGPNYGYTF. CDR3 nucleotides: TGTGCCAGCAGCTTTCCGGGACCTAACTATGGCTACACCTTC.

V and J are TRBV7-2 and TRBJ2-7; 11 bases map to TRBD2. V was clipped by 5 bases and J by 2 bases; unmatched bases: 5. This CDR3 is built from 15 residues. In germline, CDR1 is SGHTA, CDR2 FQGNSA. Here the CDR3 reads CASSDSGRVTYEQYF. The CDR3, as DNA: TGTGCCAGCAGCGATAGCGGGAGGGTTACCTACGAGCAGTACTTC.

This clone was observed a few times. The chain uses TRBV7-6 and TRBJ2-1; the D gene is possibly TRBD2 (6 bases). Trimming stripped 2 bases from V and 7 bases from J, with 15 bases between. Per the germline V gene, CDR1 is SGHVS and CDR2 is FNYEAQ. CDR3 size: 15 residues. As DNA, the CDR3 is TGTGCCAGCAGCTTATTGGTGGGAGGTGGTAATGAGCAGTTCTTC. Translated, it gives CASSLLVGGGNEQFF.

This chain connects TRBV9 to TRBJ2-1, with 14 bases that match TRBD2. Germline CDR1 SGDLS, CDR2 YYNGEE. The junction had 7 bases not matched to a gene; V was cut back by 4 bases and J by 1 base. The CDR3 contains 18 residues. CDR3 region: CASSPSGLAGGSYNEQFF. The DNA for the CDR3 is TGTGCCAGCAGCCCCTCAGGACTAGCGGGAGGTTCCTACAATGAGCAGTTCTTC.